What follows are 19 T cell receptor beta chains derived from one specimen sequenced in a study of blood T cell repertoires in COVID-19. Sequencing was performed with immunoSEQ multiplex PCR; in TCRdb, only in-frame clones are kept and a portion is missing. In the table there are under 95,000 clones, about 70% of which are singletons. The sequenced sample was peripheral blood. These receptor sequences come from a man aged 50 to 60 with active or convalescent COVID-19.

The CDR3 loop reads CAWGEAGYQETQYF. CDR3 coding DNA: TGTGCCTGGGGGGAGGCGGGGTACCAAGAGACCCAGTACTTC. V usage is TRBV30 and J usage is TRBJ2-5; possible D gene TRBD2, 6 bases. Germline loops: CDR1 GTSNPN, CDR2 SVGIG (reference sequence). CDR3 length: 14 amino acids. V was trimmed by 5 bases and J by 0 bases, leaving 13 bases between them.

The rearrangement uses TRBV7-2 and TRBJ2-3; 11 nucleotides agree with TRBD2. The CDR3 consists of 16 residues. CDR1 is SGHTA and CDR2 is FQGNSA in the germline V gene. V lost 2 bases and J lost 2; bases outside the gene matches: 3. CDR3 coding DNA: TGTGCCAGCAGCTTACTAGCGGGGGGACCCACAGATACGCAGTATTTT. The encoded protein is CASSLLAGGPTDTQYF.

The chain combines TRBV30 with TRBJ1-2, with D possibly TRBD1 on 5 matching bases. The CDR3 is 15 amino acids. V was pared by 0 bases and J by 8 bases, with 19 bases between. Germline loops: CDR1 GTSNPN, CDR2 SVGIG (reference sequence). The CDR3 DNA reads TGTGCCTGGAGTGTACGGGCAGGGTGGATAAGGGGCTACACCTTC. It is translated as CAWSVRAGWIRGYTF.

The genes are TRBV5-4 and TRBJ1-6; 9 positions agree with TRBD1. The V and J ends lost 3 bases and 8 bases, in that order; junction bases with no gene match: 12. This CDR3 has 17 residues. Germline V gives CDR1 SGHNT, CDR2 YYREEE (reference sequence). This CDR3 reads CASSWGQGRGLDSPLHF. DNA of the CDR3: TGTGCCAGCAGCTGGGGACAGGGAAGGGGGTTGGATTCACCCCTCCACTTT. Filled out from reference TRBV5-4 and TRBJ1-6, the complete variable domain reads ETGVTQSPTHLIKTRGQQVTLRCSSQSGHNTVSWYQQALGQGPQFIFQYYREEENGRGNFPPRFSGLQFPNYSSELNVNALELDDSALYLCASSWGQGRGLDSPLHFGNGTRLTVT.

The V call is TRBV5-1, the J call TRBJ1-2, with 12 bases that match TRBD1. The CDR3 consists of 14 residues. From germline, CDR1 is SGHRS and CDR2 YFSETQ. The V gene end was trimmed by 5 bases and the J gene end by 5 bases; junction bases not matched to a gene: 4. CDR3 sequence: CASRSGQGAYGYTF. As DNA, the CDR3 is TGCGCCAGCAGATCGGGACAGGGGGCTTATGGCTACACCTTC. The entire variable domain, with the rest obtained from reference TRBV5-1 and TRBJ1-2, is as follows: KAGVTQTPRYLIKTRGQQVTLSCSPISGHRSVSWYQQTPGQGLQFLFEYFSETQRNKGNFPGRFSGRQFSNSRSEMNVSTLELGDSALYLCASRSGQGAYGYTFGSGTRLTVV.

V and J are TRBV3-1 (or the pseudogene TRBV3-2) and TRBJ2-3; TRBD2 matches at 15 bases. The CDR3 runs to 20 residues. The germline CDR1 and CDR2 sequences are LGHDT and YNNKEL (reference sequence). The J segment lost 6 bases and the V segment lost 0 bases, leaving 13 bases of the junction unmatched. CDR3: CASSQEGPWTSGGATDTQYF. In DNA form, the CDR3 reads TGTGCCAGCAGCCAAGAAGGCCCCTGGACTAGCGGGGGGGCCACGGATACGCAGTATTTT.

This clone was observed many times. V is TRBV6-6 and J is TRBJ1-3; D gene uncertain. The ends were cut back, 6 bases at V and 2 bases at J, with 8 bases in the middle. This CDR3 has 13 amino acids. Germline loops: CDR1 MNHNY, CDR2 SVGAGI (reference sequence). The CDR3 reads CASSTTAGNTIYF. Written as DNA, the CDR3 is TGTGCCAGCAGCACCACTGCTGGAAACACCATATATTTT.

The V and J genes are TRBV2 and TRBJ1-2, with D tentatively TRBD1 (5 bases). The germline V gene has CDR1 SNHLY and CDR2 FYNNEI. This CDR3 has 12 residues. V lost 4 bases, J lost 4 bases, and 7 bases lay in between. The CDR3 here is CASSGGGYGYTF. CDR3 coding DNA: TGTGCCAGCAGTGGGGGGGGCTATGGCTACACCTTC.

This chain uses TRBV24-1 with TRBJ1-1, with D possibly matching TRBD1 (5 bases). This CDR3 region has 14 residues. V lost 7 bases and J lost 1, with 12 bases in between. Per germline, CDR1 KGHDR and CDR2 SFDVKD. DNA for the CDR3: TGTGCCACCAGGTCGGGGGAGGCGAACACTGAAGCTTTCTTT. This gives the protein CATRSGEANTEAFF.

The chain recombines TRBV6-6 with TRBJ2-7; 10 nucleotides agree with TRBD1. After removal of 5 bases from V and 3 bases from J, the junction contained 7 bases not matched to a gene. Germline V CDR1 and CDR2: MNHNY, SVGAGI (reference sequence). This CDR3 has 15 residues. The CDR3 DNA sequence: TGTGCCAGCAGTAACAAGGGACAGGGGAGCTACGAGCAGTACTTC. This sequence encodes CASSNKGQGSYEQYF.

The rearrangement uses TRBV7-2 and TRBJ2-1; TRBD1 might be the D (5 bases). Trimming cost V 5 bases and J 10 bases, with 15 bases left between them. The CDR3 has 13 residues. The germline CDR1 and CDR2 sequences are SGHTA and FQGNSA. CDR3 in DNA: TGTGCCAGCAGCACCCGAGCCAGGGTCGAGCAGTTCTTC. Translation: CASSTRARVEQFF. The full variable domain, in which reference TRBV7-2 and TRBJ2-1 provide the parts outside the CDR3, is GAGVSQSPSNKVTEKGKDVELRCDPISGHTALYWYRQSLGQGLEFLIYFQGNSAPDKSGLPSDRFSAERTGGSVSTLTIQRTQQEDSAVYLCASSTRARVEQFFGPGTRLTVL.

The CDR3 protein is CASSVGRGVEDEQFF. As DNA, the CDR3 is TGTGCCAGCAGCGTAGGTCGGGGGGTCGAAGATGAGCAGTTCTTC. V and J are TRBV9 and TRBJ2-1, with 7 bases matching TRBD2. The CDR3 sequence is 15 residues long. V shed 0 bases and J 8 bases; nucleotides not matched to a gene: 8. CDR1 and CDR2 (germline): SGDLS, YYNGEE.

This rearrangement joins TRBV6-5 to TRBJ1-4; a weak D match, TRBD1 (5 bases). Trimming pared 8 bases from V and 4 bases from J, leaving 14 bases between. Germline V CDR1 and CDR2: MNHEY, SVGAGI. The CDR3 is 14 amino acids. The CDR3 nucleotides read TGTGCCAGCGGGGGGATAAGAGATAATGAAAAACTGTTTTTT. This gives the protein CASGGIRDNEKLFF.

V is TRBV19 and J is TRBJ2-3; D is perhaps TRBD2 (7 bases). Germline V gives CDR1 LNHDA, CDR2 SQIVND (reference sequence). V lost 3 bases and J lost 5, with 18 bases in between. This CDR3 contains 16 residues. The CDR3, as DNA: TGTGCCAGTAGTATTATGTTGGCGGGGGCGGGAGATACGCAGTATTTT. Its protein product is CASSIMLAGAGDTQYF.

The V and J genes are TRBV10-3 and TRBJ1-6; TRBD1 agrees at 9 bases. V lost 7 bases, J lost 6 bases, and 4 bases stayed unmatched. Germline V gene data show CDR1 as ENHRY and CDR2 as SYGVKD. The CDR3 covers 14 residues. In nucleotides, the CDR3 is TGTGCCATCAAAACAGGGGGCCTTAATTCACCCCTCCACTTT. This gives the protein CAIKTGGLNSPLHF.

The rearrangement uses TRBV29-1 and TRBJ1-2, with TRBD1 identical over 7 bases. V gave up 0 bases and J gave up 0 bases; unmatched junction bases: 19. This CDR3 has 20 amino acids. The V gene's germline CDR1 is SQVTM and CDR2 ANQGSEA. The CDR3 region has the DNA TGCAGCGTTGAAGATCTTCTTACAGGGGAGCAACGATCAGCTAACTATGGCTACACCTTC. The encoded protein is CSVEDLLTGEQRSANYGYTF.

The chain has TRBV9 and TRBJ2-5, with D unresolved. The CDR3 is made up of 14 amino acids. Per the germline V gene, CDR1 is SGDLS and CDR2 is YYNGEE. V was cut by 0 bases and J by 7 bases, with 13 bases left in between. CDR3 coding DNA: TGTGCCAGCAGCGTAGAAGAGCGCCTGGGGACCCAGTACTTC. It specifies CASSVEERLGTQYF.

The chain couples TRBV29-1 to TRBJ1-1; the D is unclear. V gave up 3 bases and J gave up 5 bases, with 4 bases separating them. The CDR3 sequence is 10 residues long. CDR1 is SQVTM and CDR2 is ANQGSEA in the germline V gene. CDR3 sequence: CSVESTEAFF. Here the CDR3 DNA reads TGCAGCGTTGAGTCAACTGAAGCTTTCTTT. The whole variable domain, remainder taken from reference TRBV29-1 and TRBJ1-1, is SAVISQKPSRDICQRGTSLTIQCQVDSQVTMMFWYRQQPGQSLTLIATANQGSEATYESGFVIDKFPISRPNLTFSTLTVSNMSPEDSSIYLCSVESTEAFFGQGTRLTVV.

The chain links TRBV30 to TRBJ1-2; 7 nucleotides align to TRBD1. V lost 2 bases and J lost 8; bases outside the gene matches: 11. The CDR3 is 14 residues long. Germline V lookup: CDR1 GTSNPN, CDR2 SVGIG (reference sequence). CDR3 in amino acids: CAWSTGTDPGGYTF. The CDR3 DNA reads as TGTGCCTGGAGTACCGGGACAGACCCTGGCGGCTACACCTTC.